Shown below are 6 T cell receptor beta chains from a single sample sequenced in a study of OX40 agonist ivuxolimab in advanced cancers. Produced via immunoSEQ multiplex PCR; TCRdb's table is partial and in-frame only. In the table there are around 140,000 clones, approximately 94% of which are singletons. The sequences come from CD4+ or CD8+ T cells sorted from blood, collected in a trial of the OX40 agonist ivuxolimab. The receptors derive from an adult with an advanced solid tumor such as melanoma, head and neck, liver or kidney cancer.

The CDR3 bases are TGTGCCAGCACCTCCCCAGGGGCGGACACTGAAGCTTTCTTT. Translation: CASTSPGADTEAFF. The chain links TRBV11-2 to TRBJ1-1; perhaps TRBD1 as D (6 bases). This CDR3 contains 14 residues. Per germline, CDR1 SGHAT and CDR2 FQNNGV. V was shortened by 7 bases and J by 3 bases, with 15 bases between the two germline ends.

This clone was seen just once. This chain joins TRBV9 and TRBJ2-5; 8 nucleotides agree with TRBD2. V lost 4 bases and J lost 5; bases outside the gene matches: 13. CDR3 size: 16 residues. Germline values: CDR1 SGDLS, CDR2 YYNGEE. CDR3 sequence: CASSTQSRTSPETQYF. The CDR3 coding sequence is TGTGCCAGCAGCACCCAATCCCGGACTAGCCCGGAGACCCAGTACTTC.

V is TRBV10-3 and J is TRBJ1-1, with 7 bases matching TRBD1. The CDR3 consists of 14 residues. Germline-derived CDR1 and CDR2 are ENHRY and SYGVKD. J was trimmed by 6 bases and V by 10 bases; bases with no gene match: 14. The CDR3 bases are TGTGCCAGCACTCGGGTGCAGGGGGTCGCTGAAGCTTTCTTT. It specifies CASTRVQGVAEAFF.

This clone was seen a single time. The V and J genes are TRBV21-1 and TRBJ2-7; the table's D call TRBD2 went unverified against the DNA. TRBV21-1 is flagged as a pseudogene. CDR3 size: 17 residues. The DNA for the CDR3 is TGTGCCAGCACCTTGGGACTAGCGGGGGGTGAGTCCTACGAGCAGTACTTC. Translated: CASTLGLAGGESYEQYF.

This clone was seen a single time. CDR3: CASSLRVFGANVLTF. CDR3 nucleotide sequence: TGTGCCAGCAGCTTACGCGTTTTTGGGGCCAACGTCCTGACTTTC. The chain recombines TRBV13 with TRBJ2-6; D unclear. Germline V CDR1 and CDR2: PRHDT, FYEKMQ (reference sequence). Between the trimmed V and J ends, which lost 2 bases and 3 bases, there was a span of 8 bases. The CDR3 contains 15 residues.

V gene TRBV29-1 combines with J gene TRBJ2-1; 7 bases map to TRBD2. Per the germline V gene, CDR1 is SQVTM and CDR2 is ANQGSEA. J was trimmed by 7 bases and V by 7 bases; bases with no gene match: 13. CDR3 length: 14 amino acids. Written as DNA, the CDR3 is TGCAGCGCCACGGAGGGACTGGGGGGGAATGAGCAGTTCTTC. It codes for CSATEGLGGNEQFF.